This entry lists 3 T cell receptor beta chains sequenced from one sample in a study of vaccination effects on CD4 cells after COVID-19. Prior to sequencing, the ViraFEST assay stimulated PBMC with viral peptide pools, which expanded the antigen-specific CD4+ T cells. Following 10 days of culture, CD4+ T cells were isolated. Infection with SARS-CoV-2 occurred in the person between March and December 2020, and PCR confirmed it. The protocol was immunoSEQ multiplex PCR, while the TCRdb copy is restricted to in-frame clones and leaves out a portion. Found here are 35,000 to 45,000 clones, just under 75% of them singletons; the top ten hold 30% to 40%. Their specific antigens are unknown. Sequenced here: CD4+ T cells from PBMCs cultured with a peptide pool, sampled before COVID-19 vaccination. These receptors were taken from a human donor who had a prior SARS-CoV-2 infection.

This chain joins TRBV3-1 (or the pseudogene TRBV3-2) and TRBJ2-1, with 15 nucleotides matching TRBD2. This CDR3 comprises 14 residues. The V and J ends lost 7 bases and 9 bases, in that order; junction bases with no gene match: 4. Germline CDR1 and CDR2: LGHDT and YNNKEL (reference sequence). CDR3 nucleotide sequence: TGTGCCAGCACAGGGACTAGCGGGGGGCCTGAGCAGTTCTTC. It encodes CASTGTSGGPEQFF.

This clone was detected a few times. The gene calls are TRBV7-9 and TRBJ1-6; 11 bases are a match to TRBD1. The CDR3 consists of 16 residues. With V trimmed by 1 base and J by 7 bases, 3 bases remained unmatched. CDR1 SEHNR and CDR2 FQNEAQ come from the germline V gene (reference sequence). The CDR3 bases are TGTGCCAGCAGCTTAGGAGGGACAGGGGGGAATTCACCCCTCCACTTT. Amino acids: CASSLGGTGGNSPLHF.

This rearrangement joins TRBV4-2 to TRBJ2-7; 13 bases match TRBD2. The germline V gene encodes CDR1 LGHNA and CDR2 YNFKEQ. This CDR3 has 17 amino acids. V gave up 2 bases and J gave up 2 bases; unmatched junction bases: 6. DNA for the CDR3: TGTGCCAGCAGCCAACCCCGGACTAGCGGGAGCCCCTACGAGCAGTACTTC. The encoded protein is CASSQPRTSGSPYEQYF.